This T cell receptor (beta chain) was identified during a study of post-analysis software for immune sequencing data (dated by TCRdb to the mid-2010s). Describing the broader study: The recorded disease courses included relapsing-remitting, secondary progressive and progressive-relapsing multiple sclerosis, and some patients had no subtype annotation. The multiple sclerosis patient repertoires were compared with under 13 previously published healthy control repertoires from donors aged about 6 to 26 years. A subset of samples was prepared in parallel using single-end sample barcoding, then pooled and co-amplified after Illumina adapter ligation. What the research found in general, with its limitations: Significantly higher frequencies in patients than in controls were found for roughly 5 TRBV segments, including TRBV5-6, TRBV5-1 and TRBV20-1. The control group was slightly older than the multiple sclerosis patient group. Significantly lower normalized Chao1 diversity was found in multiple sclerosis patients than in controls, suggesting substantial peripheral T-cell clonal expansion. When samples were clustered directly using the F measure, samples prepared in the same batch co-clustered strongly, which prompted a batch-effect correction.

Based on the germline V gene, the CDR1 and CDR2 sequences are SGHTA and FQGNSA. The germline ends are 14 bases apart after V is trimmed by 0 bases and J by 5 bases. The CDR3 goes from the cysteine to the phenylalanine over 15 residues. Only CDR3 DNA remains: 45 bases, in frame from the first base. Of note for this clonotype: The clone's antigen remains unknown. No base quality information exists; no much larger clone differs at one position.

The library came from PCR. For sequencing, an Illumina HiSeq 2500 was employed. To reduce PCR and sequencing biases, unique molecular identifiers were built into the TCR beta cDNA libraries. Approximately 500,000 cDNA molecules were obtained per 1 to 10 million input T cells, so each molecule approximated one T cell. The same protocol used for the earlier healthy control dataset was applied to prepare and sequence the patient libraries. Within a given batch, samples were prepared together, multiplexed and sequenced on the same HiSeq lane. The source study handled its data this way. Raw barcoded reads were processed with MIGEC, and single-read molecular identifier groups were discarded before consensus assembly and CDR3 extraction. VDJtools was used for post-analysis of the clonotype tables, and diversity was normalized by down-sampling every dataset to the size of the smallest sample. To correct batch-related cross-sample contamination, repertoire overlap clustering matched CDR3 amino acid sequences but not nucleotide sequences. Starting from the raw public reads, TCRdb applied fastp trimming at Q25, assembled clones with MiXCR and retained in-frame beta chains. CDR3 protein sequences are deduplicated, and each keeps its most common genes and DNA. V and J calls and clone size were set by TCRdb, not the authors. The sample includes 740,000 or so distinct CDR3 sequences, with roughly half observed a single time. The leading ten clones occupy approximately 4.4% of the sample.

To demonstrate the VDJtools post-analysis software, TCR beta repertoires were profiled from the peripheral blood of about a dozen young patients with multiple sclerosis. The patients with multiple sclerosis were children and adolescents between roughly 6 and 15 years of age. The sequence links TRBV7-2 to TRBJ2-7, and possibly TRBD2, on 7 matching bases. The sequencing sample was made of blood. This TCR came from a girl aged 5-17 years with multiple sclerosis. The sequenced DNA: TGTGCCAGCAGCTTAGCCCGTTCGGGGGGCCACGAGCAGTACTTC. Its amino acids are CASSLARSGGHEQYF.